This TCR beta chain appears in the sequencing data of a study of blood T cell repertoires in COVID-19. CDR3 size: 13 residues. V dropped 0 bases and J dropped 8 bases, with 10 bases sitting between them. The germline gives CDR1 GTSNPN, CDR2 SVGIG (reference sequence). Only in-frame clones appear in the TCRdb table, and some are missing; sequencing was by immunoSEQ multiplex PCR. The data contain roughly 38,000 clones, 84% of them seen just once; the ten biggest clones take up around 1.6%. The sequence was collected from a man aged 60 to 75 with COVID-19, enrolled during active disease. Sequencing input: peripheral blood. The chain has TRBV30 and TRBJ1-4; D remains unclear. CDR3 nucleotides: TGTGCCTGGAGTGTTTCGCCTGCGGAAAAACTGTTTTTT. Translating gives CAWSVSPAEKLFF. Complete variable domain (other parts from reference TRBV30 and TRBJ1-4): SQTIHQWPATLVQPVGSPLSLECTVEGTSNPNLYWYRQAAGRGLQLLFYSVGIGQISSEVPQNLSASRPQDRQFILSSKKLLLSDSGFYLCAWSVSPAEKLFFGSGTQLSVL.